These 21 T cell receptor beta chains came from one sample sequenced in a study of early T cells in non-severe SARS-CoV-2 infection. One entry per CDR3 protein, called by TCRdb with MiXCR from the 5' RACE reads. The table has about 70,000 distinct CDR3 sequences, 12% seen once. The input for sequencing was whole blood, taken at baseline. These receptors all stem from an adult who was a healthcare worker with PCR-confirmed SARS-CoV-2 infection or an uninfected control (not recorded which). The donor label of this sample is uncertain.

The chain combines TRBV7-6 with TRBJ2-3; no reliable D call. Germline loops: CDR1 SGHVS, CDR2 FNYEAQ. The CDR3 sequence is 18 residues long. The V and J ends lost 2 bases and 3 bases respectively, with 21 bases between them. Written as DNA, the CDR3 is TGTGCCAGCAGCTTAACGCCCGCGGACGGCAGTGGGACAGATACGCAGTATTTT. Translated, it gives CASSLTPADGSGTDTQYF.

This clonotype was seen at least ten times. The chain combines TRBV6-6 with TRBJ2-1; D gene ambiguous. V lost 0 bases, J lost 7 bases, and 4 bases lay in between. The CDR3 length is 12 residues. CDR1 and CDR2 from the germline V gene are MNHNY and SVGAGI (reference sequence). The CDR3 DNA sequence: TGTGCCAGCAGTTACTCGATTAATGAGCAGTTCTTC. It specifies CASSYSINEQFF.

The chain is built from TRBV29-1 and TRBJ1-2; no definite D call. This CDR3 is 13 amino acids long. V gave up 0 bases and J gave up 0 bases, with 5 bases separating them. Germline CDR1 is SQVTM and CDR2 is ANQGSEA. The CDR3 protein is CSVEDMTNYGYTF. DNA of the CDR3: TGCAGCGTTGAAGATATGACTAACTATGGCTACACCTTC.

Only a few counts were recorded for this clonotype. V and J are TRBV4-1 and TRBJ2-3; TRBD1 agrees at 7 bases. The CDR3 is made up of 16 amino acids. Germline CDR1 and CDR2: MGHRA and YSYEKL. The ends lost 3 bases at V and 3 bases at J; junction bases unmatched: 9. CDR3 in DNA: TGCGCCAGCAGCCATTACGACCGGGGACAGACAGATACGCAGTATTTT. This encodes CASSHYDRGQTDTQYF.

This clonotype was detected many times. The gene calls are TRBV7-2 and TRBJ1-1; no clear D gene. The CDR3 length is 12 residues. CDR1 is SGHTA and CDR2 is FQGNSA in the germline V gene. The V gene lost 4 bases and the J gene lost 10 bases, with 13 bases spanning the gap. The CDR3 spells CASSSTLSVAFF. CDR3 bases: TGTGCCAGCAGCTCTACTCTGTCTGTAGCTTTCTTT.

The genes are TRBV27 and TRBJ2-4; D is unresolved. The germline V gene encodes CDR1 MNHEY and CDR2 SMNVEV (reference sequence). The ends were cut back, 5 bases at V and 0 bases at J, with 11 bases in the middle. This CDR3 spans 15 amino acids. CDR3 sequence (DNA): TGTGCCAGCAGTCGAAGTTTCGTAGCCAAAAACATTCAGTACTTC. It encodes CASSRSFVAKNIQYF.

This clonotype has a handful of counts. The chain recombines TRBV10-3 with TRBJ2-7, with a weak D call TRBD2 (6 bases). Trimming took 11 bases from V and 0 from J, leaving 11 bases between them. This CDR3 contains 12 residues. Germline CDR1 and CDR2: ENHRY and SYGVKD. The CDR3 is CASAGPSYEQYF. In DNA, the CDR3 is TGTGCCTCCGCGGGGCCCTCCTACGAGCAGTACTTC.

CDR3 nucleotide sequence: TGTGCCAGCAGCTTAGATGTTAGCGCCTACAATGAGCAGTTCTTC. This sequence encodes CASSLDVSAYNEQFF. The genes are TRBV7-2 and TRBJ2-1, with D maybe TRBD2 (5 bases). V was pared by 1 base and J by 2 bases, with 9 bases between. Germline V CDR1 and CDR2: SGHTA, FQGNSA. The CDR3 is 15 amino acids.

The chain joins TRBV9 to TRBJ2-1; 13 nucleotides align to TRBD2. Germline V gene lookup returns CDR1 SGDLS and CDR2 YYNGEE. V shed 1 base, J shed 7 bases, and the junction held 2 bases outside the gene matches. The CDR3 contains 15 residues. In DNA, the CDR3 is TGTGCCAGCAGCGTAACTAGCGGGAGGGGGAATGAGCAGTTCTTC. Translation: CASSVTSGRGNEQFF. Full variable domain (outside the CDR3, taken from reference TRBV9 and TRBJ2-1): DSGVTQTPKHLITATGQRVTLRCSPRSGDLSVYWYQQSLDQGLQFLIQYYNGEERAKGNILERFSAQQFPDLHSELNLSSLELGDSALYFCASSVTSGRGNEQFFGPGTRLTVL.

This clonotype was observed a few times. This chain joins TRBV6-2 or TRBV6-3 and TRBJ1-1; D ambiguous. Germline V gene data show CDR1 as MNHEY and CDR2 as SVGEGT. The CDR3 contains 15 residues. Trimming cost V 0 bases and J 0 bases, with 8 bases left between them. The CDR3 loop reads CASSYSPGVNTEAFF. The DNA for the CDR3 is TGTGCCAGCAGTTACTCCCCAGGAGTGAACACTGAAGCTTTCTTT.

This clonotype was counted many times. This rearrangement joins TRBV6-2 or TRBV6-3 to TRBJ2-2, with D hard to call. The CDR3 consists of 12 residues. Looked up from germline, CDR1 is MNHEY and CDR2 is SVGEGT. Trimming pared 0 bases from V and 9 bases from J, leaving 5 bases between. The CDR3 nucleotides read TGTGCCAGCAGTTACTCGCAGTGGGAGCTGTTTTTT. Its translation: CASSYSQWELFF.

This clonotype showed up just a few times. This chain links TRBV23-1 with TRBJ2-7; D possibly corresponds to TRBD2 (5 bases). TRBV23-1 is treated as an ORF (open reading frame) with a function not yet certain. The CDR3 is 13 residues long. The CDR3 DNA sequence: TGCGCTGATGGACTCTCGGAGATCTACGAGCAGTACTTC. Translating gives CADGLSEIYEQYF.

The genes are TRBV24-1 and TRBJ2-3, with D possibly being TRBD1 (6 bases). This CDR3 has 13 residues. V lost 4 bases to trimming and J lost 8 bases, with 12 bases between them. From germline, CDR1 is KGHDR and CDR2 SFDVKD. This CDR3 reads CATSDLTGRTQYF. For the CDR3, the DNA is TGTGCCACCAGTGACCTAACAGGGCGTACGCAGTATTTT.

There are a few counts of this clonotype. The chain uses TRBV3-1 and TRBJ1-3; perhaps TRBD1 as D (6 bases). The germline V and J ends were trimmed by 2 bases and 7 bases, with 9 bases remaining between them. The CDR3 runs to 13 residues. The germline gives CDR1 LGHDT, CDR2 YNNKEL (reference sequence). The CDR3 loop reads CASSQSQGNTIYF. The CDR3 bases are TGTGCCAGCAGCCAATCACAGGGTAACACCATATATTTT.

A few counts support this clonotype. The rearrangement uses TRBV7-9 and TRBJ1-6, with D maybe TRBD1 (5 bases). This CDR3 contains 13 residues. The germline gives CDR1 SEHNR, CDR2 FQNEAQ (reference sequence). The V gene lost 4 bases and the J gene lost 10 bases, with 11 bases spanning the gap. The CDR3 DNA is TGTGCCAGCAGCTCAACCGGGGGATCACCCCTCCACTTT. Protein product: CASSSTGGSPLHF.

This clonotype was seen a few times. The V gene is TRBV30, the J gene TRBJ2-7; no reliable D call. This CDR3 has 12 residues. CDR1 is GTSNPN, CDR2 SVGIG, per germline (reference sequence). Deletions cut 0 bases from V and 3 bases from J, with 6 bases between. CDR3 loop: CAWSVTGYEQYF. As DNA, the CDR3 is TGTGCCTGGAGTGTTACGGGCTACGAGCAGTACTTC.

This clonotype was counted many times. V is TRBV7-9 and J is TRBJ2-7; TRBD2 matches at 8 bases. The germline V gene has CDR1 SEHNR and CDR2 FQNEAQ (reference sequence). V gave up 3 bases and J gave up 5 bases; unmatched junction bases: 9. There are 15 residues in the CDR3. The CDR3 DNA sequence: TGTGCCAGCAGCTTCCGAAGCGGGGGTTTGAACGAGCAGTACTTC. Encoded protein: CASSFRSGGLNEQYF.

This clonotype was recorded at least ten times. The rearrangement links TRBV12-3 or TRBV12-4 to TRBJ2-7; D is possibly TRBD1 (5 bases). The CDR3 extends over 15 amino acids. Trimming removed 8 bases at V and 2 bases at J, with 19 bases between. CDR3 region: CASGPSYRQPYEQYF. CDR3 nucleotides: TGTGCCAGCGGACCCTCATACAGGCAACCCTACGAGCAGTACTTC.

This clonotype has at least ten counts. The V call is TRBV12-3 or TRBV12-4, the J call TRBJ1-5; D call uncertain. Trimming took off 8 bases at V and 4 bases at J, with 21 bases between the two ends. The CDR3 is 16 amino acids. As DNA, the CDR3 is TGTGCCAGCTCATCACTTATTCACAAGGGAAATCAGCCCCAGCATTTT. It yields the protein CASSSLIHKGNQPQHF.

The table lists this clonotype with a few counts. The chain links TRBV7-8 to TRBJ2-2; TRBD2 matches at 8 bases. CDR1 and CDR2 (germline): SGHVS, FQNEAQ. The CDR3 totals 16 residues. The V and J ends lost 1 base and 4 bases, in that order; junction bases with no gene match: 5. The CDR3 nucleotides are TGTGCCAGCAGCTTAGGGGCTAGCGGGTCCACCGGGGAGCTGTTTTTT. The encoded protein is CASSLGASGSTGELFF. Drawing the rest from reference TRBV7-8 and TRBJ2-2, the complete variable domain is GAGVSQSPRYKVAKRGQDVALRCDPISGHVSLFWYQQALGQGPEFLTYFQNEAQLDKSGLPSDRFFAERPEGSVSTLKIQRTQQEDSAVYLCASSLGASGSTGELFFGEGSRLTVL.

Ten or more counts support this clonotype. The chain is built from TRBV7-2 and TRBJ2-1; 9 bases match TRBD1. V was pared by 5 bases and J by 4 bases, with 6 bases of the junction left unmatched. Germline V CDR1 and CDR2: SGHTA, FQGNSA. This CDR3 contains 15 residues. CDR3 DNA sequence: TGTGCCAGCAGCCCTACAGGGGGCGCATACAATGAGCAGTTCTTC. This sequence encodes CASSPTGGAYNEQFF. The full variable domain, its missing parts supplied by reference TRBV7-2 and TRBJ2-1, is GAGVSQSPSNKVTEKGKDVELRCDPISGHTALYWYRQSLGQGLEFLIYFQGNSAPDKSGLPSDRFSAERTGGSVSTLTIQRTQQEDSAVYLCASSPTGGAYNEQFFGPGTRLTVL.